This TCR beta chain was retrieved from a study of shared clonotypes between healthy human individuals. Regarding the study as a whole: Of the naive CD4 clonotypes, about 5% were shared across several donors. Memory subsets had estimated richness that was generally smaller than that of naive subsets.

Only in-frame clones appear in the TCRdb table, and some are missing; sequencing was by immunoSEQ multiplex PCR. In the table there are around 2.5 million clones, 80% to 95% of which are singletons. Trimming took 4 bases from V and 13 from J; bases not matched to a gene: 9. Germline values: CDR1 SGHRS, CDR2 YFSETQ. This CDR3 spans 14 amino acids. Each sample came from a Caucasian adult donor living in Nashville, Tennessee. The authors divided CD4+ cells into CD45RA+ naive and CD45RA-negative memory subsets. With regard to this clone: Its antigen is still unknown.

The receptor was isolated from a man aged 18 to 29 in good health. Some clones in this sample may be carry-over from other donors' samples. Input material: naive CD4+ T cells from PBMCs. The subset: CD45RA+ positively selected. This chain links TRBV5-1 with TRBJ2-1; 12 nucleotides align to TRBD2. CDR3 sequence: CASSQGLAGDIQFF. The CDR3 DNA is TGCGCCAGCAGCCAGGGACTAGCGGGCGATATACAGTTCTTC.